These T cell receptor beta chains were read from a single sample in a study of T cell responses to AZD1222 COVID-19 vaccine. TCRdb's copy holds only in-frame clones and misses some; the assay was immunoSEQ multiplex PCR. Among about 93,000 clones listed, around 90% were seen once. The source material was peripheral blood, sampled on day 0 of AZD1222 vaccination. These receptors were taken from an adult in good health. CDR3s include the opening cysteine and the closing phenylalanine or tryptophan. Each record gives: D gene, clone size, V gene, J gene, CDR3 DNA, CDR3 protein. A D gene is named only where the DNA matches it firmly. Size is omitted from some rows. Given values are once, few, many or a class for expanded clones.

-,-,TRBV28,TRBJ1-2,TGTGCCAGCAGTGCGGAGAAGGGACTTGGCTACACCTTC,CASSAEKGLGYTF
-,-,TRBV16,TRBJ1-5,TGTGCCAGCAGCCAATCAAATCGACACCGCAGGCAGCCCCAGCATTTT,CASSQSNRHRRQPQHF
-,-,TRBV19,TRBJ1-4,TGTGCCAGTAGTATCCGCCGACGGGCAGGGATTAATGAAAAACTGTTTTTT,CASSIRRRAGINEKLFF
TRBD2,-,TRBV12-5,TRBJ2-5,TGTGCTAGTGGTCCCGGGACTAGCGGGGATGTAAGAGAGACCCAGTACTTC,CASGPGTSGDVRETQYF
TRBD1,-,TRBV18,TRBJ2-3,TGTGCCAGCTCACCTTCCGGGACAGGGGGAGATACGCAGTATTTT,CASSPSGTGGDTQYF
-,-,TRBV5-1,TRBJ1-1,TGCGCCAGCAGCTTAAGACAGGATCTCGGATCGGAAGCTTTCTTT,CASSLRQDLGSEAFF
TRBD1,-,TRBV5-1,TRBJ1-1,TGCGCCAGCAGCTTAACAGGGGGTGGCACTGAAGCTTTCTTT,CASSLTGGGTEAFF
-,once,TRBV28,TRBJ1-3,TGTGCCAGCAAGGGGGGCGTTTATGGAAACACCATATATTTT,CASKGGVYGNTIYF
TRBD1,-,TRBV3-1/TRBV3-2,TRBJ1-2,TGTGCCAGCAGCCAAGAGGACAGGGGGCTAAGCTACACCTTC,CASSQEDRGLSYTF
-,-,TRBV9,TRBJ2-7,TGTGCCAGCAGCGTAGACGGGCATTCCTACGAGCAGTACTTC,CASSVDGHSYEQYF
-,-,TRBV6-5,TRBJ2-7,TGTGCCAGCAGTTACAACAGGAACTACGAGCAGTACTTC,CASSYNRNYEQYF
-,once,TRBV11-2,TRBJ1-2,TGTGCCAGCAGCTCAATCGGGACGGACACATATGGCTACACCTTC,CASSSIGTDTYGYTF
TRBD1,-,TRBV27,TRBJ1-2,TGTGCCAGCAGGGGGAACAGGGGACCAGCGCCTAACTATGGCTACACCTTC,CASRGNRGPAPNYGYTF
-,-,TRBV10-3,TRBJ2-2,TGTGCCATCAGAGAACAGGGGAACACCGGGGAGCTGTTTTTT,CAIREQGNTGELFF
-,-,TRBV7-9,TRBJ2-1,TGTGCCAGCAGCTTAGCCTCTTTCTACAATGAGCAGTTCTTC,CASSLASFYNEQFF
TRBD2,-,TRBV6-5,TRBJ2-1,TGTGCCAGCAGGGCTAGCGGGGGCAATGAGCAGTTCTTC,CASRASGGNEQFF